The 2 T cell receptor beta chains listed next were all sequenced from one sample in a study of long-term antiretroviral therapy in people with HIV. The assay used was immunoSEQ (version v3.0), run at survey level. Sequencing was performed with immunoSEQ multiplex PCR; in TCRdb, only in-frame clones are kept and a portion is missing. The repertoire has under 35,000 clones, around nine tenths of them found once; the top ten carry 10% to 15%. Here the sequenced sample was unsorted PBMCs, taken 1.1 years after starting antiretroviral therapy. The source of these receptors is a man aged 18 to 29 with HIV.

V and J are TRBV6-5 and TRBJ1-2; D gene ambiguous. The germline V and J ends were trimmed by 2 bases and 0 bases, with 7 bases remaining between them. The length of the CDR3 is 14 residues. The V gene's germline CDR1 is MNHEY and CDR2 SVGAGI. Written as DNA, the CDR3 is TGTGCCAGCAGTTACGGAGGAACTAACTATGGCTACACCTTC. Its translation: CASSYGGTNYGYTF.

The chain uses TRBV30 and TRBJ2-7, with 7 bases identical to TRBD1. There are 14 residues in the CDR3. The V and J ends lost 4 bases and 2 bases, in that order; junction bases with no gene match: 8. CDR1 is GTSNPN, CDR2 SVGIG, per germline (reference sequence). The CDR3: CAWTQTGSPYEQYF. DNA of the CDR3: TGTGCCTGGACCCAGACAGGGTCCCCCTACGAGCAGTACTTC.